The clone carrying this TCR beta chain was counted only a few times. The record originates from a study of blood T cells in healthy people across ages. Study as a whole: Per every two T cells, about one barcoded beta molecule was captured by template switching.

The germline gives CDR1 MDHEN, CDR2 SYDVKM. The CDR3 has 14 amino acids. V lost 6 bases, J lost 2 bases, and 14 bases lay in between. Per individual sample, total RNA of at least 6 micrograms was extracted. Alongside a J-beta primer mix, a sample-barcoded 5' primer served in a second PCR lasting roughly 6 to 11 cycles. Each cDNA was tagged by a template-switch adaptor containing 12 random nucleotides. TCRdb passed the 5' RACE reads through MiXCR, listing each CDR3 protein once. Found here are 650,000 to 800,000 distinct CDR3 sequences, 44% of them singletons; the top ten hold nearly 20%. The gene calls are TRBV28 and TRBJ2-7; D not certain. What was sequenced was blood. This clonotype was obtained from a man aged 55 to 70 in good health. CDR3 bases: TGTGCCAGCAGCCATGGGGATAGACCCTACGAGCAGTACTTC. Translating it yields CASSHGDRPYEQYF.